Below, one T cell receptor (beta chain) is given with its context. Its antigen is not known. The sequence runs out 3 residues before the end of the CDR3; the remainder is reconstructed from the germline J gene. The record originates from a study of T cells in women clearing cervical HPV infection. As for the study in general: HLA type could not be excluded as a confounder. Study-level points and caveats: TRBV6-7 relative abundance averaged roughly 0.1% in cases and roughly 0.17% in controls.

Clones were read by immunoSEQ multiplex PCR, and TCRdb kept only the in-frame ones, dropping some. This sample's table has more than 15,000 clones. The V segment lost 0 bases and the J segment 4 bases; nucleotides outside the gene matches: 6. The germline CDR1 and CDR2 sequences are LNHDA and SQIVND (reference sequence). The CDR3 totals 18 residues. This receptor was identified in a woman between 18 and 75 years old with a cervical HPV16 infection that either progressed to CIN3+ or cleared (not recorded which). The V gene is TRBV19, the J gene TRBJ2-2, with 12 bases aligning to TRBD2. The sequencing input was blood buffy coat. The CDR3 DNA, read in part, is TGTGCCAGTAGTATAGATCGCCCGGGACTAGCGGGCACCGGGGAG. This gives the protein CASSIDRPGLAGTGE. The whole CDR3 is CASSIDRPGLAGTGELFF. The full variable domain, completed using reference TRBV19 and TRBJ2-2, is DGGITQSPKYLFRKEGQNVTLSCEQNLNHDAMYWYRQDPGQGLRLIYYSQIVNDFQKGDIAEGYSVSREKKESFPLTVTSAQKNPTAFYLCASSIDRPGLAGTGELFFGEGSRLTVL.